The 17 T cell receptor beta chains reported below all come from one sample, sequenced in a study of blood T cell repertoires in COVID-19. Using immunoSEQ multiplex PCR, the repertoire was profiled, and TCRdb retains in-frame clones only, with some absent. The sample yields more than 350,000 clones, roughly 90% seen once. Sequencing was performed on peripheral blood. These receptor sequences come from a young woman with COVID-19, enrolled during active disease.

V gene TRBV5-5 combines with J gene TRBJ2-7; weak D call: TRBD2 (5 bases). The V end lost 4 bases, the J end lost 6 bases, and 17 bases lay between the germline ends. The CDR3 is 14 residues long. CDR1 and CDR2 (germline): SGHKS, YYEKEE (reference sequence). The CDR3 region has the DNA TGTGCCAGCAGCGCGTATGCGGGTCCCTCCGAGCAGTACGTC. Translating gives CASSAYAGPSEQYV.

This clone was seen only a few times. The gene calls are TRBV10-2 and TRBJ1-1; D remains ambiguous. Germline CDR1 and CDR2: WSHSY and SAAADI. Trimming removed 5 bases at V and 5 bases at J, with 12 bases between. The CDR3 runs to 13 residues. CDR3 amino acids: CASSSAFRTEAFF. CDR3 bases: TGCGCCAGCAGTAGTGCGTTTCGGACTGAAGCTTTCTTT.

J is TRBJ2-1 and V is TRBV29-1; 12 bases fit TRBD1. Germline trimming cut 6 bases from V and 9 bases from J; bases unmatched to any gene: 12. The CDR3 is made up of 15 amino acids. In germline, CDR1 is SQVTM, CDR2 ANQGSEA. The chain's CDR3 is CSVGSGTGGFGEQFF. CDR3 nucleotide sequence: TGCAGCGTGGGTTCCGGGACAGGGGGCTTCGGTGAGCAGTTCTTC.

The CDR3 DNA is TGTGCCACTCGACCCGACAGCCGCTATGGCTACACCTTC. Its protein is CATRPDSRYGYTF. The chain recombines TRBV19 with TRBJ1-2; tentatively, D is TRBD1 (5 bases). The CDR3 is 13 residues long. CDR1 is LNHDA, CDR2 SQIVND, per germline (reference sequence). V gave up 10 bases and J gave up 4 bases, with 16 bases separating them. Complete variable domain (other parts from reference TRBV19 and TRBJ1-2): DGGITQSPKYLFRKEGQNVTLSCEQNLNHDAMYWYRQDPGQGLRLIYYSQIVNDFQKGDIAEGYSVSREKKESFPLTVTSAQKNPTAFYLCATRPDSRYGYTFGSGTRLTVV.

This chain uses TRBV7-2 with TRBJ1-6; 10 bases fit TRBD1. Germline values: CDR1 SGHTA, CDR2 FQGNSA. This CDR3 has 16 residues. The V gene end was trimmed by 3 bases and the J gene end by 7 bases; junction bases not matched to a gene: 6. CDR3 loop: CASSLLRGQGNSPLHF. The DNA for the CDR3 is TGTGCCAGCAGCTTGTTAAGGGGACAGGGGAATTCACCCCTCCACTTT.

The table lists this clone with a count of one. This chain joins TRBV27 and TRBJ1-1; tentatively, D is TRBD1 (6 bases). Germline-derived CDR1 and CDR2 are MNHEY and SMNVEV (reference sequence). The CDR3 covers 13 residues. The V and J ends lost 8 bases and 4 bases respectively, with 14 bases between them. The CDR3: CASRGGQVTEAFF. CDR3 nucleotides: TGTGCCAGCCGCGGGGGGCAGGTCACTGAAGCTTTCTTT.

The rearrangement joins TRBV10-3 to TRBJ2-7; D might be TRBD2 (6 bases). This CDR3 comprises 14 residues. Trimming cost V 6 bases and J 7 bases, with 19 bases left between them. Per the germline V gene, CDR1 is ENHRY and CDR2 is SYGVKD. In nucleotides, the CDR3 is TGTGCCATCAGCCAAACAGGCCTAGGAGGGGAGCAGTACTTC. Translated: CAISQTGLGGEQYF.

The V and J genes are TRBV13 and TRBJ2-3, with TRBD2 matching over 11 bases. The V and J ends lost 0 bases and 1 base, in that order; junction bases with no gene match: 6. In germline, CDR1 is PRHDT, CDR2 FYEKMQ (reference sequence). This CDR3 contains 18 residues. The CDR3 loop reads CASSLGLAGGVGTDTQYF. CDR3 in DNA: TGTGCCAGCAGCTTAGGCCTAGCGGGAGGAGTGGGCACAGATACGCAGTATTTT. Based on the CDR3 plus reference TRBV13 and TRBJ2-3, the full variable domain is AAGVIQSPRHLIKEKRETATLKCYPIPRHDTVYWYQQGPGQDPQFLISFYEKMQSDKGSIPDRFSAQQFSDYHSELNMSSLELGDSALYFCASSLGLAGGVGTDTQYFGPGTRLTVL.

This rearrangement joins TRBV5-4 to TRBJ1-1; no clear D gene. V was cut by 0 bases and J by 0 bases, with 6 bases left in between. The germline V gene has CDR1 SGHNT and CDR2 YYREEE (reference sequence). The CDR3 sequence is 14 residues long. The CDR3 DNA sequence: TGTGCCAGCAGCTTGGAACAGCTGAACACTGAAGCTTTCTTT. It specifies CASSLEQLNTEAFF.

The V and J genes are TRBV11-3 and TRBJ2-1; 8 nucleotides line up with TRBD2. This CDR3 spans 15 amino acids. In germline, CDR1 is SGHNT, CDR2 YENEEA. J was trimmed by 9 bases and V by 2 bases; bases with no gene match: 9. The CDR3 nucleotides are TGTGCCAGCAGCTTACGAAGCGGGAGCCGTGGTGAGCAGTTCTTC. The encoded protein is CASSLRSGSRGEQFF.

The CDR3 reads CATGAGAKQPQHF. The CDR3 region has the DNA TGTGCCACCGGGGCGGGGGCCAAACAGCCCCAGCATTTT. The V gene is TRBV15, the J gene TRBJ1-5, with D maybe TRBD1 (6 bases). Trimming took off 8 bases at V and 7 bases at J, with 15 bases between the two ends. The CDR3 length is 13 residues. Germline V gene data show CDR1 as LNHNV and CDR2 as YYDKDF (reference sequence).

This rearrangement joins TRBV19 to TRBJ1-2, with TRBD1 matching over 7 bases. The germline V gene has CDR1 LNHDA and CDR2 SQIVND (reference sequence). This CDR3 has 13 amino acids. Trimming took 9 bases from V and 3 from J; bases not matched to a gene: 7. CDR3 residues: CASTDRADYGYTF. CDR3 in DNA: TGTGCCAGCACCGACAGGGCCGACTATGGCTACACCTTC.

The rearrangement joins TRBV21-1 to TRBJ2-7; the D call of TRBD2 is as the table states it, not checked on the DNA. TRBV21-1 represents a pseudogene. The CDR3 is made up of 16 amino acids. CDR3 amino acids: CANIWTSVATTYEQYV. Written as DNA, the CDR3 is TGTGCCAACATATGGACTAGCGTTGCGACTACCTACGAGCAGTACGTC.

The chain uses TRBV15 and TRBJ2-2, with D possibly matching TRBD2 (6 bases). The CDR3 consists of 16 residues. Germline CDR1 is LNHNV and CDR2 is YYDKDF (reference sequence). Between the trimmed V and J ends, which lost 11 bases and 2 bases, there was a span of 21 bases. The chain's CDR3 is CASGRGPPPNTGELFF. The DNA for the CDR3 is TGTGCCTCGGGGCGGGGCCCTCCCCCTAACACCGGGGAGCTGTTTTTT.

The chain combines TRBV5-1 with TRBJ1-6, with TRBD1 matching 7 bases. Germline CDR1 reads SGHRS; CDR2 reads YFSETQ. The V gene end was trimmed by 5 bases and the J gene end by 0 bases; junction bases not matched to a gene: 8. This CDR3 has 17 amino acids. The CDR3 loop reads CASSPTGPYSYNSPLHF. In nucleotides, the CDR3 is TGCGCCAGCAGTCCGACAGGGCCGTACTCCTATAATTCACCCCTCCACTTT.

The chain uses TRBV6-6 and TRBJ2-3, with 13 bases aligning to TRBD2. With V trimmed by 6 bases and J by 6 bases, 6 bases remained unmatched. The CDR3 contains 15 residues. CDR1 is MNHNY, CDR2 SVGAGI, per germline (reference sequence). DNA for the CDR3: TGTGCCAGCAGCGGGACTAGCGGGGAAGTGGATACGCAGTATTTT. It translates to CASSGTSGEVDTQYF.

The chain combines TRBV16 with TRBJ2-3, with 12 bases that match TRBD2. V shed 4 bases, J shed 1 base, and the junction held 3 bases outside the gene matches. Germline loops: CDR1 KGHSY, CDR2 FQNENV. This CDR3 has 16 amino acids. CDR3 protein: CASSRTSGTRTDTQYF. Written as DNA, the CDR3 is TGTGCCAGCAGCCGGACTAGCGGGACTCGCACAGATACGCAGTATTTT.